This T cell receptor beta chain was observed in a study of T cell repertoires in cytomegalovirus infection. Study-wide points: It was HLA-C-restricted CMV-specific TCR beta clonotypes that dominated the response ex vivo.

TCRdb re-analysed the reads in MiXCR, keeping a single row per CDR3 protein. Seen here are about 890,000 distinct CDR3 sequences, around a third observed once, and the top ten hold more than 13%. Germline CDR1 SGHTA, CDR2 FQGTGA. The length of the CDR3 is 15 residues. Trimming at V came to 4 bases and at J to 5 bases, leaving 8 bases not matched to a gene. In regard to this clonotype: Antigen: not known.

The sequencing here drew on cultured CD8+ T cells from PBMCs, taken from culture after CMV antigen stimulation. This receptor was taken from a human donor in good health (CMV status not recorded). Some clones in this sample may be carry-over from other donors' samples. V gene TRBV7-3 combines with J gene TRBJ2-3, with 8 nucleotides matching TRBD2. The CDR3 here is CASSSRGGRGDTQYF. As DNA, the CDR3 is TGTGCCAGCAGCTCCCGGGGGGGCCGGGGAGATACGCAGTATTTT.